Below, 20 T cell receptor beta chains from the same sample are listed, as sequenced in a study of blood T cell repertoires in COVID-19. The assay was immunoSEQ multiplex PCR, and TCRdb's table has in-frame clones only and misses some. The data show about 160,000 clones, about nine tenths seen once. The sequenced sample consisted of peripheral blood. The receptor source for this set is a man between 18 and 29 years old with acute or convalescent COVID-19.

The rearrangement links TRBV14 to TRBJ1-5; the D gene is possibly TRBD1 (6 bases). Germline-derived CDR1 and CDR2 are SGHDN and FVKESK. CDR3 size: 14 residues. Trimming removed 3 bases at V and 6 bases at J, with 12 bases between. The CDR3 sequence: CASSQGSGAQPQHF. CDR3 nucleotides: TGTGCCAGCAGCCAGGGCTCAGGGGCTCAGCCCCAGCATTTT.

The gene calls are TRBV30 and TRBJ2-7; 10 bases fit TRBD1. Germline V gene lookup returns CDR1 GTSNPN and CDR2 SVGIG (reference sequence). Trimming at V came to 6 bases and at J to 3 bases, leaving 11 bases not matched to a gene. The CDR3 has 15 amino acids. CDR3 DNA sequence: TGTGCCTGTGGAGGGACCGGGACAGGGGTCTACGAGCAGTACTTC. Translating it yields CACGGTGTGVYEQYF.

The chain couples TRBV18 to TRBJ2-7; possibly TRBD1 for D (6 bases). This CDR3 contains 14 residues. Germline V gene data show CDR1 as KGHSH and CDR2 as LQKENI. V lost 6 bases to trimming and J lost 1 base, with 13 bases between them. The CDR3 DNA follows: TGTGCCAGCTCCAGGGACACAGGTTCCTACGAGCAGTACTTC. Protein product: CASSRDTGSYEQYF.

This clone came up once. This chain joins TRBV5-1 and TRBJ1-1, with 8 nucleotides matching TRBD1. CDR3 size: 15 residues. With V trimmed by 1 base and J by 6 bases, 8 bases remained unmatched. Germline assignment: CDR1 SGHRS and CDR2 YFSETQ. CDR3: CASSLRTGWASEAFF. The CDR3 DNA sequence: TGCGCCAGCAGCTTGCGGACAGGGTGGGCGTCTGAAGCTTTCTTT.

The chain couples TRBV12-5 to TRBJ2-1; 8 bases are shared with TRBD2. In germline, CDR1 is LGHNT, CDR2 FRNRAP. Trimming cost V 1 base and J 4 bases; bases outside gene matches: 3. There are 15 residues in the CDR3. The CDR3 loop is CASGLGSSGYNEQFF. Written as DNA, the CDR3 is TGTGCTAGTGGTTTGGGGTCTAGCGGGTACAATGAGCAGTTCTTC.

The chain employs TRBV7-8 and TRBJ1-2; 7 positions agree with TRBD1. The CDR3 loop spans 14 amino acids. Trimming took 5 bases from V and 6 from J; bases not matched to a gene: 9. Looked up from germline, CDR1 is SGHVS and CDR2 is FQNEAQ. The CDR3 sequence: CASSPNLGTDGYTF. The CDR3 DNA reads as TGTGCCAGCAGCCCTAACCTAGGGACAGATGGCTACACCTTC.

This chain joins TRBV5-1 and TRBJ1-6; D possibly corresponds to TRBD1 (6 bases). V dropped 4 bases and J dropped 10 bases, with 21 bases sitting between them. The germline V gene encodes CDR1 SGHRS and CDR2 YFSETQ. This CDR3 has 16 amino acids. CDR3 nucleotide sequence: TGCGCCAGCAGCCAAATTACCGGGACACGAGAGTCACCCCTCCACTTT. Protein: CASSQITGTRESPLHF.

This chain joins TRBV6-5 and TRBJ2-7, with D unresolved. The CDR3 is 10 amino acids. The germline CDR1 and CDR2 sequences are MNHEY and SVGAGI. V shed 5 bases and J shed 7 bases, with 6 bases lying between them. The CDR3 loop reads CASSTREQYF. CDR3 in DNA: TGTGCCAGCAGTACGAGGGAGCAGTACTTC.

This clone has a handful of counts. The chain employs TRBV18 and TRBJ1-3; 8 nucleotides line up with TRBD1. Germline trimming cut 5 bases from V and 0 bases from J; bases unmatched to any gene: 6. The germline V gene has CDR1 KGHSH and CDR2 LQKENI. The CDR3 has 16 amino acids. CDR3 in amino acids: CASSSGQGRSGNTIYF. CDR3 DNA: TGTGCCAGCTCATCCGGACAGGGCCGCTCTGGAAACACCATATATTTT. The whole variable domain, remainder taken from reference TRBV18 and TRBJ1-3, is NAGVMQNPRHLVRRRGQEARLRCSPMKGHSHVYWYRQLPEEGLKFMVYLQKENIIDESGMPKERFSAEFPKEGPSILRIQQVVRGDSAAYFCASSSGQGRSGNTIYFGEGSWLTVV.

The chain combines TRBV25-1 with TRBJ1-2; 7 nucleotides line up with TRBD1. Germline loops: CDR1 MGHDK, CDR2 SYGVNS. J was trimmed by 0 bases and V by 3 bases; bases with no gene match: 10. The CDR3 contains 17 residues. The DNA for the CDR3 is TGTGCCAGCAGTGATTGGTGGCAGGGGGAACCTAACTATGGCTACACCTTC. It codes for CASSDWWQGEPNYGYTF.

CDR3 sequence: CASSLGTSGFEQYF. CDR3 DNA sequence: TGTGCCAGCAGCTTAGGGACTAGCGGGTTCGAGCAGTACTTC. The gene calls are TRBV7-8 and TRBJ2-7; 11 bases align to TRBD2. This CDR3 is 14 amino acids long. Unmatched junction bases numbered 2, after V lost 1 base and J lost 6 bases. CDR1 is SGHVS, CDR2 FQNEAQ, per germline.

J is TRBJ1-3 and V is TRBV5-6; 10 nucleotides align to TRBD1. CDR1 is SGHDT, CDR2 YYEEEE, per germline. The CDR3 length is 16 residues. V shed 3 bases, J shed 1 base, and the junction held 4 bases outside the gene matches. CDR3 residues: CASSSLDRGSGNTIYF. CDR3 DNA sequence: TGTGCCAGCAGCTCCCTGGACAGGGGGTCTGGAAACACCATATATTTT. The full variable domain, completed using reference TRBV5-6 and TRBJ1-3, is DAGVTQSPTHLIKTRGQQVTLRCSPKSGHDTVSWYQQALGQGPQFIFQYYEEEERQRGNFPDRFSGHQFPNYSSELNVNALLLGDSALYLCASSSLDRGSGNTIYFGEGSWLTVV.

The chain has TRBV19 and TRBJ1-6; 7 positions agree with TRBD1. Germline CDR1 reads LNHDA; CDR2 reads SQIVND (reference sequence). The junction had 18 bases not matched to a gene; V was cut back by 5 bases and J by 14 bases. This CDR3 contains 16 residues. For the CDR3, the DNA is TGTGCCAGTAGTCTCGCAGGGGGACATCCACCTCACACCCTCCACTTT. This encodes CASSLAGGHPPHTLHF.

The genes are TRBV18 and TRBJ1-4; 7 nucleotides line up with TRBD1. The CDR3 consists of 17 residues. The V segment lost 6 bases and the J segment 8 bases; nucleotides outside the gene matches: 18. Germline assignment: CDR1 KGHSH and CDR2 LQKENI. In DNA, the CDR3 is TGTGCCAGCTCCAGGGAACAGGGGTCCCGGTCGGAGGAAAAACTGTTTTTT. Amino acids: CASSREQGSRSEEKLFF.

The chain has TRBV6-5 and TRBJ2-1; TRBD2 agrees at 15 bases. Unmatched junction bases numbered 3, after V lost 2 bases and J lost 7 bases. The CDR3 sequence is 16 residues long. Germline lookup yields CDR1 MNHEY and CDR2 SVGAGI. The CDR3: CASSYGGLAGGNEQFF. CDR3 nucleotide sequence: TGTGCCAGCAGTTACGGAGGACTAGCGGGAGGGAATGAGCAGTTCTTC.

The V call is TRBV6-6, the J call TRBJ1-1; D ambiguous. With 5 bases removed from V and 4 bases from J, the gap between germline ends came to 14 bases. Per germline, CDR1 MNHNY and CDR2 SVGAGI (reference sequence). The CDR3 is 14 amino acids. The CDR3 loop is CASSPEFFGTEAFF. The CDR3 coding sequence is TGTGCCAGCAGTCCGGAGTTCTTTGGCACTGAAGCTTTCTTT.

This chain links TRBV7-9 with TRBJ1-1; no reliable D call. The CDR3 length is 13 residues. The germline gives CDR1 SEHNR, CDR2 FQNEAQ (reference sequence). V dropped 5 bases and J dropped 0 bases, with 7 bases sitting between them. Here the CDR3 DNA reads TGTGCCAGCAGCGGCAAGATGAACACTGAAGCTTTCTTT. It translates to CASSGKMNTEAFF.

The gene calls are TRBV5-1 and TRBJ2-3, with a possible D match to TRBD2 (7 bases). Germline-derived CDR1 and CDR2 are SGHRS and YFSETQ. Trimming pared 4 bases from V and 9 bases from J, leaving 21 bases between. The CDR3 runs 15 residues. The CDR3, as DNA: TGCGCCAGCAGCGACGGACTCCTAAAGGGGGGGACGCAGTATTTT. This sequence encodes CASSDGLLKGGTQYF.

The chain uses TRBV19 and TRBJ1-5; 9 nucleotides agree with TRBD1. J was trimmed by 3 bases and V by 5 bases; bases with no gene match: 11. Germline loops: CDR1 LNHDA, CDR2 SQIVND (reference sequence). This CDR3 contains 17 residues. CDR3 bases: TGTGCCAGTAGTTCTTGGACAGGGGCGATTCTCAATCAGCCCCAGCATTTT. Translating gives CASSSWTGAILNQPQHF. The complete variable domain, with remaining parts taken from reference TRBV19 and TRBJ1-5, reads DGGITQSPKYLFRKEGQNVTLSCEQNLNHDAMYWYRQDPGQGLRLIYYSQIVNDFQKGDIAEGYSVSREKKESFPLTVTSAQKNPTAFYLCASSSWTGAILNQPQHFGDGTRLSIL.

V and J are TRBV11-3 and TRBJ1-1; no firm D call. Germline V CDR1 and CDR2: SGHNT, YENEEA. Trimming stripped 5 bases from V and 0 bases from J, with 7 bases between. This CDR3 has 13 amino acids. CDR3 DNA sequence: TGTGCCAGCAGCATCAGCGTGAACACTGAAGCTTTCTTT. It is translated as CASSISVNTEAFF. Full variable domain (missing parts from reference TRBV11-3 and TRBJ1-1): EAGVVQSPRYKIIEKKQPVAFWCNPISGHNTLYWYLQNLGQGPELLIRYENEEAVDDSQLPKDRFSAERLKGVDSTLKIQPAELGDSAVYLCASSISVNTEAFFGQGTRLTVV.